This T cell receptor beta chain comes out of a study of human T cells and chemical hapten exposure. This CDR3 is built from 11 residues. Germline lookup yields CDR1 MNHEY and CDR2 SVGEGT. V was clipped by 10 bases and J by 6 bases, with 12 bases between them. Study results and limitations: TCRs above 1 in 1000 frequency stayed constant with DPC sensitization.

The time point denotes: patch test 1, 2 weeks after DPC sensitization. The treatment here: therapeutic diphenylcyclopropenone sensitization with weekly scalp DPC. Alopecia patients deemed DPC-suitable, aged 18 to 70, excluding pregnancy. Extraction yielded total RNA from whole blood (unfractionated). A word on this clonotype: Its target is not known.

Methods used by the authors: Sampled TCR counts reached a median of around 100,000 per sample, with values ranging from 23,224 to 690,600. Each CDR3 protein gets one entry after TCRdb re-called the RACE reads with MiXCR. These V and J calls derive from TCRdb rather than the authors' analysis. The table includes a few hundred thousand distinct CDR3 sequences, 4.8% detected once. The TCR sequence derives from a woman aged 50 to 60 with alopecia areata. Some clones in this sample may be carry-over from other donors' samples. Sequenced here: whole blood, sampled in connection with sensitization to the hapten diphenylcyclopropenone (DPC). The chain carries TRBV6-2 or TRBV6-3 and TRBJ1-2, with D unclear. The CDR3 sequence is CATHGSDGYTF. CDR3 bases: TGTGCCACCCACGGGAGTGATGGCTACACCTTC.